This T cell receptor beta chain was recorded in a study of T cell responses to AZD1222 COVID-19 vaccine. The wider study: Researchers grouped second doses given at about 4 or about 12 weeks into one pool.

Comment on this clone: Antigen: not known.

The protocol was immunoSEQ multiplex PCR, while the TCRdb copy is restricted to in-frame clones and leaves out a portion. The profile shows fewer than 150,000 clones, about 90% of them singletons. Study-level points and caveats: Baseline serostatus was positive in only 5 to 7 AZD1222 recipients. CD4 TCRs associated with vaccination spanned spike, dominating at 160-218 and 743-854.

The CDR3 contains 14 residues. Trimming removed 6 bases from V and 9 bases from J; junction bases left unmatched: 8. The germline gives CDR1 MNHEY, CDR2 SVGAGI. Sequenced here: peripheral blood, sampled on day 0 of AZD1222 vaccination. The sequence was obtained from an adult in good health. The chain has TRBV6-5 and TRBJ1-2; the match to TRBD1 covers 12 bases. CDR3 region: CASSLGDRGLSYTF. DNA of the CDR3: TGTGCCAGCAGCCTGGGGGACAGGGGGCTTAGCTACACCTTC.